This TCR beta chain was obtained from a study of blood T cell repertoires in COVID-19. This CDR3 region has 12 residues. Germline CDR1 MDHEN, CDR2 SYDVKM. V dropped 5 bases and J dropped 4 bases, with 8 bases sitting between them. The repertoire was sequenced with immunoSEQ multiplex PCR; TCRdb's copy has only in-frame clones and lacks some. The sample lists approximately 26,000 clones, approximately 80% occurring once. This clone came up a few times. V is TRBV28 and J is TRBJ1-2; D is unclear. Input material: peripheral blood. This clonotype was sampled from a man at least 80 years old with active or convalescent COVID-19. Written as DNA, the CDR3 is TGTGCCAGCAGTATGGGGAGCTATGGCTACACCTTC. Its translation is CASSMGSYGYTF.